This entry concerns a single T cell receptor beta chain. This sample is drawn from a study of blood T cell repertoires in COVID-19. Original methodology: Reference gene primer amplification yielded estimated nucleated cell counts. The method was immunoSEQ multiplex PCR; TCRdb's version includes in-frame clones alone and lacks a portion of them. V, J and clone size derive from that table, while D and trimming were established from the DNA sequence. The sample includes 250,000 to 400,000 clones, approximately 88% of them seen just once. Followed over time, Seattle patients had been enrolled while infection was active. Germline CDR1 SGHTA, CDR2 FQGTGA. The ends were cut back, 2 bases at V and 5 bases at J, with 12 bases in the middle. CDR3 length: 14 amino acids.

This TCR was recovered from a woman aged 25 to 39 with COVID-19, enrolled during active disease. The genes are TRBV7-3 and TRBJ1-2; TRBD1 is a possible D gene (5 bases). The sequenced sample consisted of peripheral blood. The DNA for the CDR3 is TGTGCCAGCAGCTTACAGGGTGACGGTTATGGCTACACCTTC. It encodes CASSLQGDGYGYTF.